The sequence of this T cell receptor (beta chain) was determined in a study of T cells in Graves' hyperthyroidism and ophthalmopathy. From RNA transcripts, TCR beta CDR3 regions were amplified. The HTBI primer set drove a first-round RT-PCR of the TCR CDR3. TCRdb reprocessed the multiplex PCR reads via MiXCR and lists one record per CDR3 protein. There are about 600,000 distinct CDR3 sequences in the sample; roughly 16% occur only once, and less than 3.5% lies in the top ten. CDR3 size: 16 residues. Germline CDR1 and CDR2: SGHAT and FQNNGV. The J segment lost 2 bases and the V segment lost 4 bases, leaving 2 bases of the junction unmatched. Study findings and constraints: Stable hyperthyroidism was separated from ophthalmopathy by a model based on 13 V-J features.

This clonotype was recorded many times. The target antigen is unknown. Investigators excluded patients with uncontrolled infection, other autoimmune disease, pregnancy or lactation. PBMCs were sourced from roughly 9.3 ml fresh peripheral blood. Sequenced: blood. The receptor was isolated from a woman aged 40 to 49 with Graves' ophthalmopathy. V and J are TRBV11-2 and TRBJ2-2; 12 positions match TRBD2. CDR3 amino acids: CASSSSGRANTGELFF. The CDR3 DNA is TGTGCCAGCAGCTCTAGCGGGAGGGCCAACACCGGGGAGCTGTTTTTT.